This T cell receptor beta chain came from a study of T cells in Graves' hyperthyroidism and ophthalmopathy. Findings and caveats of the study: Most thyroid clonotypes expanded above 0.001 were also detected in blood.

The TCR beta CDR3 regions underwent amplification using RNA transcripts as the source. Initially, a first-round RT-PCR of the TCR CDR3 employed the HTBI primer set. TCRdb processed the multiplex PCR reads anew with MiXCR; each CDR3 protein has one entry. The sample lists approximately 600,000 distinct CDR3 sequences; about a sixth were seen once. Of note for this clonotype: Antigen: not known. One base away lies a much larger clone, so this may be a sequencing read error.

The CDR3 spans 11 residues. Germline CDR1 LNHNV, CDR2 YYDKDF (reference sequence). The V end was cut by 4 bases, the J end by 10 bases, with 10 bases between. This chain joins TRBV15 and TRBJ1-2; D may be TRBD1 (5 bases). The sequence was obtained from a woman aged 25 to 45 with Graves' hyperthyroidism. The sample comprised blood. DNA for the CDR3: TGTGCCACCAGCAAGCCAGGGCACTACACCTTC. It codes for CATSKPGHYTF.